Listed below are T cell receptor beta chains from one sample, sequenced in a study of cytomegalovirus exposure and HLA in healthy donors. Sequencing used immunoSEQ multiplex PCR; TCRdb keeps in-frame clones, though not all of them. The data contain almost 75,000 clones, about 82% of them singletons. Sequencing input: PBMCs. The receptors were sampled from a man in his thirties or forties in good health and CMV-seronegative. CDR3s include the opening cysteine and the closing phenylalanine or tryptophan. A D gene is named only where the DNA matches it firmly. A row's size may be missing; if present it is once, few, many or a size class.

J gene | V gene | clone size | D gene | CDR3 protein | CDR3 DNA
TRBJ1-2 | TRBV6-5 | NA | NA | CASSYSIVPGRWGYTF | TGTGCCAGCAGTTACTCGATCGTCCCAGGGCGGTGGGGCTACACCTTC
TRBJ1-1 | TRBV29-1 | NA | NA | CSVKSTGGGTEAFF | TGCAGCGTGAAATCAACAGGCGGTGGCACTGAAGCTTTCTTT
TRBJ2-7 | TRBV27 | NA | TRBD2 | CASSPRLAYEQYF | TGTGCCAGCAGTCCGAGACTAGCATACGAGCAGTACTTC
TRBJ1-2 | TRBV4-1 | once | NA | CASSQGQLLRRDGYTF | TGCGCCAGCAGCCAAGGACAGTTATTGCGACGGGATGGCTACACCTTC
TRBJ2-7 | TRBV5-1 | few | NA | CASSLTQQKSYEQYF | TGCGCCAGCAGCTTGACACAGCAAAAATCCTACGAGCAGTACTTC
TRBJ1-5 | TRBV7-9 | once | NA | CASSSNQGLSNQPQHF | TGTGCCAGCAGCTCCAACCAGGGGCTTAGCAATCAGCCCCAGCATTTT
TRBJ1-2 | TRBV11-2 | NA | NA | CASSSYRADGYTF | TGTGCCAGCAGCTCATACAGGGCGGATGGCTACACCTTC
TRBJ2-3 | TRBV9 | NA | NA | CASNPTGSTDTQYF | TGTGCCAGCAACCCAACAGGGTCCACAGATACGCAGTATTTT
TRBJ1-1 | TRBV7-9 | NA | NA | CASSAGHGDEAFF | TGTGCCAGCAGCGCGGGGCACGGGGATGAAGCTTTCTTT
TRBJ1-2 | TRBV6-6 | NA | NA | CASSYSRETNYGYTF | TGTGCCAGCAGTTACTCGAGGGAGACCAACTATGGCTACACCTTC
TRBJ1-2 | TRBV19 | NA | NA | CASSIRAGYDYGYTF | TGTGCCAGTAGTATAAGGGCAGGGTACGACTATGGCTACACCTTC
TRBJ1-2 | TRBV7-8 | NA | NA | CASSLQGGEPYGYTF | TGTGCCAGCAGCTTACAAGGGGGGGAACCCTATGGCTACACCTTC
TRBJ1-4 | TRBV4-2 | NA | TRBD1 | CASSPLGGQSNEKLFF | TGTGCCAGCAGCCCCCTTGGGGGACAGAGTAATGAAAAACTGTTTTTT
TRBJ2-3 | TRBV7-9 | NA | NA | CASSSSTDTQYF | TGTGCCAGCAGCTCTAGCACAGATACGCAGTATTTT
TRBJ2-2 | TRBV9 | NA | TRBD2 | CASSIHTSGANTGELFF | TGTGCCAGCAGCATACATACTAGCGGAGCGAACACCGGGGAGCTGTTTTTT
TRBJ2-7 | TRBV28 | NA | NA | CASSHSYEQYF | TGTGCCAGCAGTCATTCCTACGAGCAGTACTTC
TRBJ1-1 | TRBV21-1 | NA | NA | CASFETANTEAFF | TGTGCCAGCTTTGAGACAGCGAACACTGAAGCTTTCTTT
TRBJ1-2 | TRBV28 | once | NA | CASSLWTNPYGYTF | TGTGCCAGCAGTTTATGGACAAATCCCTATGGCTACACCTTC
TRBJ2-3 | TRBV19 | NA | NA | CASTLWGVGDHGGDTQYF | TGTGCCAGTACCCTCTGGGGTGTCGGGGACCATGGAGGGGATACGCAGTATTTT
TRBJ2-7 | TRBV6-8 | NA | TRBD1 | CASRPCRPGQGPYEQYF | TGTGCCAGCAGGCCCTGCAGACCGGGACAGGGCCCCTACGAGCAGTACTTC
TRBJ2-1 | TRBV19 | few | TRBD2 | CASSATSGSYNEQFF | TGTGCCAGTAGTGCGACTAGCGGATCCTACAATGAGCAGTTCTTC
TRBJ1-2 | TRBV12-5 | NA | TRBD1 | CASGLVRPGQGHYGYTF | TGTGCTAGTGGTTTGGTTCGACCGGGACAGGGCCACTATGGCTACACCTTC
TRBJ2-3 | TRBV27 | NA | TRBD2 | CASSSPLLYREATDTQYF | TGTGCCAGCAGTTCCCCTCTCCTATATCGGGAGGCCACAGATACGCAGTATTTT
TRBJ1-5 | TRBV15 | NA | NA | CATSRTGEGSNQPQHF | TGTGCCACCAGCAGGACGGGGGAGGGGAGCAATCAGCCCCAGCATTTT
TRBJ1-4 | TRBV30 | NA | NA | CAWATGDSNEKLFF | TGTGCCTGGGCGACAGGTGACTCTAATGAAAAACTGTTTTTT
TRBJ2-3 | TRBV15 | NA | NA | CATTSSLLTDTQYF | TGTGCCACCACCAGTAGCTTGTTAACAGATACGCAGTATTTT
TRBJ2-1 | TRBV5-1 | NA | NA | CASSRMGAGSYNEQFF | TGCGCCAGCAGCCGGATGGGGGCAGGGTCCTACAATGAGCAGTTCTTC
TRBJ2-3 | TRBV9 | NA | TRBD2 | CASSVDPSGRADTQYF | TGTGCCAGCAGCGTAGATCCTAGCGGGAGGGCAGATACGCAGTATTTT
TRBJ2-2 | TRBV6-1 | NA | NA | CATLPGQNTGELFF | TGTGCCACCTTACCGGGACAGAACACCGGGGAGCTGTTTTTT
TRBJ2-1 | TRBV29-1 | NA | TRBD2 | CSVRGLAGKYNEQFF | TGCAGCGTCCGTGGACTAGCGGGAAAGTACAATGAGCAGTTCTTC
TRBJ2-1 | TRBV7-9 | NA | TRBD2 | CASSPKWTSGSNEQFF | TGTGCCAGCAGCCCGAAGTGGACTAGCGGGAGTAATGAGCAGTTCTTC
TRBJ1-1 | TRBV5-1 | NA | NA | CASSFSRNTEAFF | TGCGCCAGCAGCTTTTCTCGGAACACTGAAGCTTTCTTT
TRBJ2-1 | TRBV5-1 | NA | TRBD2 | CASSWGAGRDEQFF | TGCGCCAGCAGCTGGGGAGCGGGAAGAGATGAGCAGTTCTTC
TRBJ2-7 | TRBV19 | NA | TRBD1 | CASTETGQSSYEQYF | TGTGCCAGTACCGAGACGGGACAGAGCTCCTACGAGCAGTACTTC
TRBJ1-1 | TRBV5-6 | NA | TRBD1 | CASSLSDRMNTEAFF | TGTGCCAGCAGCTTATCGGACAGGATGAACACTGAAGCTTTCTTT
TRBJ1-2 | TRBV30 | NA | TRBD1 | CAWSVRGGQGLYTF | TGTGCCTGGAGTGTACGAGGAGGACAGGGGTTGTACACCTTC
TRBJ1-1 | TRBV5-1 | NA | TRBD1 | CASSYDRGSTEAFF | TGCGCCAGCAGCTACGACAGGGGTTCCACTGAAGCTTTCTTT
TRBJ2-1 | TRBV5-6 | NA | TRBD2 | CASSLLAQQFF | TGTGCCAGCAGCCTACTAGCGCAGCAGTTCTTC
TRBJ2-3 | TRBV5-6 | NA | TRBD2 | CASSSTGTSRTDTQYF | TGTGCCAGCAGCTCGACCGGGACTAGCAGGACAGATACGCAGTATTTT
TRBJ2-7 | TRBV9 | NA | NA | CASSVTGNSAGYEQYF | TGTGCCAGCAGCGTAACCGGCAACAGCGCGGGATACGAGCAGTACTTC
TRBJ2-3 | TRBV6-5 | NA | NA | CASSYGGSTDTQYF | TGTGCCAGCAGTTATGGGGGCTCCACAGATACGCAGTATTTT
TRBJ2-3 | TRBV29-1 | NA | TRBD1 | CSTVDRGPTDTQYF | TGCAGCACCGTGGACAGGGGCCCCACAGATACGCAGTATTTT
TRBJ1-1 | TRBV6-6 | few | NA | CASPQSLNTEAFF | TGTGCCAGCCCACAGTCGTTGAACACTGAAGCTTTCTTT
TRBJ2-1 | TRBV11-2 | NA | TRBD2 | CASSLELAISYNEQFF | TGTGCCAGCAGCTTAGAACTAGCGATTTCCTACAATGAGCAGTTCTTC
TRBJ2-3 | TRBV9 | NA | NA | CASSVREADTQYF | TGTGCCAGCAGCGTCAGGGAGGCAGATACGCAGTATTTT
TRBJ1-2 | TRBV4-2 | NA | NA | CASSQDLGQHKNYGYTF | TGTGCCAGCAGCCAAGATTTAGGACAGCATAAAAACTATGGCTACACCTTC
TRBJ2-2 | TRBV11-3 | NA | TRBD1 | CASTRQGPNTGELFF | TGTGCCAGCACGAGACAGGGACCGAACACCGGGGAGCTGTTTTTT
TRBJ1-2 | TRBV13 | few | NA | CASSLSTNYGYTF | TGTGCCAGCAGCTTGAGTACTAACTATGGCTACACCTTC
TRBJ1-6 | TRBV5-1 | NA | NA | CASSLGTANSPLHF | TGCGCCAGCAGCTTGGGGACAGCCAATTCACCCCTCCACTTT
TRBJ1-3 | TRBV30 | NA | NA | CAWVGPGYSGNTIYF | TGTGCCTGGGTGGGCCCAGGATACTCTGGAAACACCATATATTTT
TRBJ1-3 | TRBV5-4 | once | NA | CASSLDSYSGNTIYF | TGTGCCAGCAGCTTGGACAGCTACTCTGGAAACACCATATATTTT
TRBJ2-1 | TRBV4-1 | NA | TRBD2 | CASSQIRFRTSGRADYNEQFF | TGCGCCAGCAGCCAGATCAGGTTTCGGACTAGCGGGAGGGCCGACTACAATGAGCAGTTCTTC
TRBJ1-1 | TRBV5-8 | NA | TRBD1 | CASSRTGGGLNTEAFF | TGTGCCAGCAGCAGAACAGGGGGCGGGTTGAACACTGAAGCTTTCTTT
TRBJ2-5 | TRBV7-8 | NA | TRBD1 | CASSRHRGQETQYF | TGTGCCAGCAGCAGACACAGGGGGCAAGAGACCCAGTACTTC
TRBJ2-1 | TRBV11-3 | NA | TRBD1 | CASSLDSRTGSSYNEQFF | TGTGCCAGCAGCTTAGATAGCCGGACAGGGAGCTCCTACAATGAGCAGTTCTTC